The 4 T cell receptor beta chains below were found in one sample sequenced in a study of blood T cell repertoires in COVID-19. Generated by immunoSEQ multiplex PCR, the TCRdb table keeps only in-frame clones and is missing some. The sample shows about 230,000 clones, 85% to 90% of them seen only once. Input material: PBMCs or T cells enriched from blood (not recorded which). The receptors here all came from a man aged 18 to 29 who had recovered from COVID-19.

V gene TRBV28 combines with J gene TRBJ2-2; 11 bases map to TRBD1. V dropped 4 bases and J dropped 6; count of bases not matched to a gene: 13. The germline CDR1 and CDR2 sequences are MDHEN and SYDVKM. CDR3 length: 18 amino acids. CDR3 nucleotide sequence: TGTGCCAGCAGTTGGCGGACAGGGGGCGCAAGGGGGTCCGGGGAGCTGTTTTTT. Residues: CASSWRTGGARGSGELFF.

The chain couples TRBV7-9 to TRBJ1-1, with TRBD1 matching over 8 bases. The CDR3 sequence is 15 residues long. V lost 5 bases and J lost 1; bases outside the gene matches: 6. CDR1 and CDR2 from the germline V gene are SEHNR and FQNEAQ (reference sequence). For the CDR3, the DNA is TGTGCCAGCAGCCGTCCCGGGACAGGGAACACTGAAGCTTTCTTT. It is translated as CASSRPGTGNTEAFF.

The chain employs TRBV3-1 (or the pseudogene TRBV3-2) and TRBJ2-4, with 7 bases fitting TRBD1. V shed 1 base and J 5 bases; nucleotides not matched to a gene: 2. The CDR3 is made up of 14 amino acids. CDR1 is LGHDT and CDR2 is YNNKEL in the germline V gene (reference sequence). The CDR3 region is CASSQAGTENIQYF. The CDR3 bases are TGTGCCAGCAGCCAAGCCGGGACAGAAAACATTCAGTACTTC.

The chain has TRBV12-3 or TRBV12-4 and TRBJ2-3; tentatively, D is TRBD2 (6 bases). The CDR3 runs to 13 residues. V lost 7 bases and J 6 bases, leaving 14 bases between the germline ends. The CDR3 region has the DNA TGTGCCAGCAACCTTTTGGGGACTGATACGCAGTATTTT. This encodes CASNLLGTDTQYF.